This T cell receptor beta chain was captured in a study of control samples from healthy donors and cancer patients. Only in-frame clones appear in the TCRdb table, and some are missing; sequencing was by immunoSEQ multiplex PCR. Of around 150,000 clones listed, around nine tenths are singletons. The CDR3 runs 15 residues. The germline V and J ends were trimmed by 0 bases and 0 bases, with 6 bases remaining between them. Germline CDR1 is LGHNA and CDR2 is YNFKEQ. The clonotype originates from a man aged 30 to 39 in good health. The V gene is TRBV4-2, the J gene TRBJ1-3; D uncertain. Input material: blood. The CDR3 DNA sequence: TGTGCCAGCAGCCAAGATTTTCTCTCTGGAAACACCATATATTTT. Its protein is CASSQDFLSGNTIYF.